The 24 T cell receptor beta chains in this list originate from one sample, sequenced in a study of blood T cell repertoires in COVID-19. Using immunoSEQ multiplex PCR, the repertoire was profiled, and TCRdb retains in-frame clones only, with some absent. Of 150,000 to 200,000 clones detected, 79% appear once; the ten largest clones hold 15% to 20%. The material sequenced was peripheral blood. The source is a man aged 55 to 69 with active or convalescent COVID-19.

This clone occurred once. The chain is built from TRBV18 and TRBJ1-5, with unresolved D. Germline V gene data show CDR1 as KGHSH and CDR2 as LQKENI. The length of the CDR3 is 13 residues. The V end was cut by 3 bases, the J end by 4 bases, with 7 bases between. For the CDR3, the DNA is TGTGCCAGCTCACCGGGAGTGAATCAGCCCCAGCATTTT. Protein product: CASSPGVNQPQHF.

The rearrangement joins TRBV2 to TRBJ2-1, with 11 bases matching TRBD2. The CDR3 length is 15 residues. V trimming: 8 bases; J trimming: 4 bases; junction bases outside the gene matches: 7. Looked up from germline, CDR1 is SNHLY and CDR2 is FYNNEI. The CDR3 spells CASCLGTSGYNEQFF. Here the CDR3 DNA reads TGTGCCAGCTGCCTAGGGACTAGCGGTTACAATGAGCAGTTCTTC. The whole variable domain, filled in from reference TRBV2 and TRBJ2-1, reads EPEVTQTPSHQVTQMGQEVILRCVPISNHLYFYWYRQILGQKVEFLVSFYNNEISEKSEIFDDQFSVERPDGSNFTLKIRSTKLEDSAMYFCASCLGTSGYNEQFFGPGTRLTVL.

The genes are TRBV5-4 and TRBJ2-5, with TRBD2 identical over 9 bases. The germline V gene has CDR1 SGHNT and CDR2 YYREEE (reference sequence). This CDR3 spans 13 amino acids. CDR3 bases: TGTGCAGCGGGAGGACTTATTACCGAGACCCAGTACTTC. Translating it yields CAAGGLITETQYF.

In this sample, this clone turned up a few times. For the CDR3, the DNA is TGTGCCAGCAGCCCTCACCGGCGGGTAGTAGATGGCTACACCTTC. It encodes CASSPHRRVVDGYTF. V gene TRBV4-2 combines with J gene TRBJ1-2; no clear D gene. Trimming took 4 bases from V and 6 from J, leaving 18 bases between them. Germline V CDR1 and CDR2: LGHNA, YNFKEQ. The CDR3 length is 15 residues.

The chain links TRBV5-1 to TRBJ2-3; no definite D call. This CDR3 contains 16 residues. Deletions cut 2 bases from V and 1 base from J, with 14 bases between. CDR1 and CDR2 from the germline V gene are SGHRS and YFSETQ. Written as DNA, the CDR3 is TGCGCCAGCAGCTTTGAACTCTTACTTCGCACAGATACGCAGTATTTT. Its translation is CASSFELLLRTDTQYF.

The V gene is TRBV28, the J gene TRBJ1-5, with D possibly TRBD1 on 6 matching bases. Germline V gene sequence: CDR1 MDHEN, CDR2 SYDVKM. Trimming left V 2 bases short and J 5 bases short, with 7 bases between. CDR3 size: 13 residues. CDR3 protein: CASSLTGHQPQHF. CDR3 DNA sequence: TGTGCCAGCAGTTTAACAGGGCATCAGCCCCAGCATTTT.

The rearrangement uses TRBV11-2 and TRBJ2-5, with TRBD2 matching over 9 bases. Germline CDR1 is SGHAT and CDR2 is FQNNGV. This CDR3 region has 13 residues. V trimming: 8 bases; J trimming: 5 bases; junction bases outside the gene matches: 6. CDR3 in DNA: TGTGCCAGCGCGGGCGGGAGGGGGGAGACCCAGTACTTC. It translates to CASAGGRGETQYF. The full variable domain, rest sourced from reference TRBV11-2 and TRBJ2-5, is EAGVAQSPRYKIIEKRQSVAFWCNPISGHATLYWYQQILGQGPKLLIQFQNNGVVDDSQLPKDRFSAERLKGVDSTLKIQPAKLEDSAVYLCASAGGRGETQYFGPGTRLLVL.

The chain links TRBV5-8 to TRBJ2-7; no definite D call. The ends were cut back, 4 bases at V and 2 bases at J, with 19 bases in the middle. The CDR3 totals 16 residues. CDR1 is SGHTS and CDR2 is YDEGEE in the germline V gene. The CDR3 DNA reads TGTGCCAGCAGCAACTCGAATTCGAGGCCACCCTACGAGCAGTACTTC. Amino acid sequence: CASSNSNSRPPYEQYF.

The chain combines TRBV7-2 with TRBJ2-4; D remains unclear. The CDR3 totals 14 residues. Per germline, CDR1 SGHTA and CDR2 FQGNSA. V lost 5 bases, J lost 3 bases, and 11 bases lay in between. The DNA for the CDR3 is TGTGCCAGCAGCCCCACTACCGGCAAAAACATTCAGTACTTC. Its translation is CASSPTTGKNIQYF.

The V call is TRBV7-3, the J call TRBJ2-3; possible D gene TRBD2, 6 bases. The length of the CDR3 is 15 residues. Looked up from germline, CDR1 is SGHTA and CDR2 is FQGTGA. Between the trimmed V and J ends, which lost 1 base and 0 bases, there was a span of 8 bases. CDR3 residues: CASSLIAGSTDTQYF. CDR3 nucleotide sequence: TGTGCCAGCAGCTTAATTGCGGGAAGCACAGATACGCAGTATTTT.

This clone was recorded a few times. This chain uses TRBV5-1 with TRBJ1-6, with D maybe TRBD1 (5 bases). V shed 6 bases and J shed 13 bases, with 20 bases lying between them. The CDR3 length is 14 residues. Germline V CDR1 and CDR2: SGHRS, YFSETQ. The CDR3 DNA follows: TGCGCCAGCACTCAAGGACCCCGGGGGGACCCCCTCCACTTT. Protein: CASTQGPRGDPLHF.

CDR3 loop: CASSPGLRGTEAFF. The CDR3 nucleotides read TGTGCCAGCAGCCCTGGACTCCGGGGCACTGAAGCTTTCTTT. The chain is built from TRBV7-3 and TRBJ1-1; D uncertain. Trimming removed 5 bases from V and 4 bases from J, with 14 bases in between. Germline V gene sequence: CDR1 SGHTA, CDR2 FQGTGA. CDR3 length: 14 residues.

This chain connects TRBV2 to TRBJ2-5; TRBD1 aligns across 11 bases. CDR3 length: 14 amino acids. Germline lookup yields CDR1 SNHLY and CDR2 FYNNEI. V gave up 7 bases and J gave up 4 bases; unmatched junction bases: 5. The CDR3 coding sequence is TGTGCCAGCACCCTGGACAGGGGGCTAGAGACCCAGTACTTC. Translated: CASTLDRGLETQYF.

The genes are TRBV3-1 (or the pseudogene TRBV3-2) and TRBJ1-1; no clear D gene. The V and J ends lost 4 bases and 4 bases respectively, with 16 bases between them. The CDR3 contains 15 residues. Germline-derived CDR1 and CDR2 are LGHDT and YNNKEL (reference sequence). The CDR3 bases are TGTGCCAGCAGCCCCTATGGGAGGTGGGGCACTGAAGCTTTCTTT. It translates to CASSPYGRWGTEAFF.

This chain uses TRBV1 with TRBJ2-1; TRBD2 is taken as the D call from the table, unchecked against the DNA. TRBV1 is a pseudogene segment. The CDR3 is 16 residues long. DNA of the CDR3: TGCACCAGCAGCCAAGATCGGGCGGGAGGGTATAATGAGCAGTTCTTC. Translation: CTSSQDRAGGYNEQFF.

This clone turned up a few times. CDR3 DNA: TGCGCCAGCAGCCAAACGGGCGGATGGGAGATGGAGCAGTACTTC. This sequence encodes CASSQTGGWEMEQYF. This chain uses TRBV4-1 with TRBJ2-7; D is possibly TRBD2 (5 bases). V was pared by 2 bases and J by 7 bases, with 18 bases between. Germline lookup yields CDR1 MGHRA and CDR2 YSYEKL. This CDR3 has 15 amino acids.

The rearrangement uses TRBV29-1 and TRBJ2-5, with 10 positions matching TRBD1. Losses at the gene ends were 7 bases for V and 4 bases for J; bases not matched to a gene: 6. The CDR3 is 13 residues long. Germline assignment: CDR1 SQVTM and CDR2 ANQGSEA. The CDR3 protein is CSGEGQGLETQYF. CDR3 coding DNA: TGCAGCGGGGAGGGACAGGGGTTAGAGACCCAGTACTTC.

The CDR3 spells CASSFGTIGETQYF. Written as DNA, the CDR3 is TGTGCCAGCAGTTTCGGGACAATCGGAGAGACCCAGTACTTC. The chain employs TRBV3-1 (or the pseudogene TRBV3-2) and TRBJ2-5, with D perhaps matching TRBD1 (6 bases). The length of the CDR3 is 14 residues. CDR1 is LGHDT and CDR2 is YNNKEL in the germline V gene (reference sequence). Trimming left V 6 bases short and J 4 bases short, with 15 bases between.

This chain links TRBV27 with TRBJ2-7, with D perhaps matching TRBD1 (5 bases). The CDR3 is made up of 14 amino acids. Germline V gene data show CDR1 as MNHEY and CDR2 as SMNVEV (reference sequence). V was pared by 2 bases and J by 0 bases, with 8 bases between. In DNA, the CDR3 is TGTGCCAGCAGTTTAAGGGGATTCTCCTACGAGCAGTACTTC. Amino acids: CASSLRGFSYEQYF.

V usage is TRBV7-6 and J usage is TRBJ2-3; the D gene is possibly TRBD1 (6 bases). Germline V gene lookup returns CDR1 SGHVS and CDR2 FNYEAQ. The CDR3 has 15 amino acids. V was trimmed by 1 base and J by 4 bases, leaving 12 bases between them. CDR3 loop: CASSLGGGGADTQYF. The CDR3 DNA sequence: TGTGCCAGCAGCTTAGGAGGGGGTGGGGCAGATACGCAGTATTTT.

This clone was recorded a few times. This sample also contains other DNA sequences that code for the same CDR3. The chain carries TRBV12-3 or TRBV12-4 and TRBJ1-1, with D possibly matching TRBD1 (6 bases). The CDR3 covers 13 residues. Between the trimmed V and J ends, which lost 6 bases and 2 bases, there was a span of 10 bases. CDR3: CASSLQGNTEAFF. In DNA, the CDR3 is TGTGCCAGCAGCCTACAGGGTAACACTGAAGCTTTCTTT.

The chain combines TRBV5-1 with TRBJ1-1; D is unresolved. The CDR3 has 14 residues. V lost 2 bases and J lost 1, with 9 bases in between. CDR1 is SGHRS and CDR2 is YFSETQ in the germline V gene. In DNA form, the CDR3 reads TGCGCCAGCAGCTTTAGTACCGCGAACACTGAAGCTTTCTTT. It codes for CASSFSTANTEAFF. Looking up the rest from reference TRBV5-1 and TRBJ1-1 gives the full variable domain: KAGVTQTPRYLIKTRGQQVTLSCSPISGHRSVSWYQQTPGQGLQFLFEYFSETQRNKGNFPGRFSGRQFSNSRSEMNVSTLELGDSALYLCASSFSTANTEAFFGQGTRLTVV.

V usage is TRBV7-8 and J usage is TRBJ2-3; 7 bases map to TRBD2. The CDR3 spans 14 residues. Looked up from germline, CDR1 is SGHVS and CDR2 is FQNEAQ. The junction had 2 bases not matched to a gene; V was cut back by 5 bases and J by 0 bases. CDR3 sequence reads: CASSLSGSTDTQYF. For the CDR3, the DNA is TGTGCCAGCAGCCTTAGCGGGAGCACAGATACGCAGTATTTT.

This clone was detected only once. This chain joins TRBV3-1 (or the pseudogene TRBV3-2) and TRBJ2-2, with TRBD2 matching over 10 bases. Losses at the gene ends were 7 bases for V and 1 base for J; bases not matched to a gene: 6. Germline values: CDR1 LGHDT, CDR2 YNNKEL (reference sequence). CDR3 length: 16 residues. CDR3 region: CASTPGLAENTGELFF. The CDR3 nucleotides are TGTGCCAGCACCCCCGGACTAGCGGAGAACACCGGGGAGCTGTTTTTT.